This TCR beta chain was found in a study of regulatory T cells in long-lasting Graves disease. In building TCR beta libraries, iRepertoire HTBI primers were used together with Arm-PCR of CDR3 regions. TCRdb reprocessed the multiplex PCR reads with MiXCR, giving one entry per CDR3 protein. The table records hundreds of thousands of distinct CDR3 sequences, 20% to 25% of them present only once. The time point is: persistent/refractory GD, antithyroid drugs over 5 years with positive TRAb. RNA from PBMCs was the source of the TCR library. The CDR3 consists of 15 residues. In germline, CDR1 is SGHRS, CDR2 YFSETQ. Unmatched junction bases numbered 7, after V lost 4 bases and J lost 1 base.

Sequences were derived from peripheral blood mononuclear cells (PBMCs), sampled when the disease was refractory, from a patient treated with antithyroid drugs. This sequence joins TRBV5-1 and TRBJ1-1, with 7 bases aligning to TRBD1. The source of this sequence is a female donor with Graves disease. CDR3 loop: CASSPQQGKNTEAFF. Written as DNA, the CDR3 is TGCGCCAGCAGCCCCCAACAGGGGAAGAACACTGAAGCTTTCTTT.